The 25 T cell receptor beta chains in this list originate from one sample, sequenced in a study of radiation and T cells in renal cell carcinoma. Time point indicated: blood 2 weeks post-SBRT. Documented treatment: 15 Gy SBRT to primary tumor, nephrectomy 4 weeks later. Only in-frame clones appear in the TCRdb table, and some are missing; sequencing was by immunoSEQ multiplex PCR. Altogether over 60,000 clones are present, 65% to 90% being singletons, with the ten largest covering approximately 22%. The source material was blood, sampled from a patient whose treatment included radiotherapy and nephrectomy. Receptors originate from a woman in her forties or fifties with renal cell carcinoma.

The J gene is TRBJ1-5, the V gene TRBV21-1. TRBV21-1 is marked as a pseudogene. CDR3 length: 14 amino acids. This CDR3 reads CASSKTADNQPQHF. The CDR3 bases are TGTGCCAGCAGCAAGACCGCAGACAATCAGCCCCAGCATTTT.

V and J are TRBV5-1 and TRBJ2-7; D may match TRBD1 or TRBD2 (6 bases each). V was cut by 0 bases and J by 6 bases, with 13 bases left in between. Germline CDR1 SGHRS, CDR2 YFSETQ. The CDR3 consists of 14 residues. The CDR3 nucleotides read TGCGCCAGCAGCTTGGGATCAGGGGAGGCCGAGCAGTACTTC. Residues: CASSLGSGEAEQYF.

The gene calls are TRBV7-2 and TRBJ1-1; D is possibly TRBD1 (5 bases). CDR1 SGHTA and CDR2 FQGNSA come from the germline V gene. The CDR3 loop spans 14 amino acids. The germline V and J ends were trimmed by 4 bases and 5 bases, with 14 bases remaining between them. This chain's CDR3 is CASSSRPDTTEAFF. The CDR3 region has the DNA TGTGCCAGCAGCTCCCGCCCGGACACGACTGAAGCTTTCTTT. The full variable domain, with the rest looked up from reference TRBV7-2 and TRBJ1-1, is GAGVSQSPSNKVTEKGKDVELRCDPISGHTALYWYRQSLGQGLEFLIYFQGNSAPDKSGLPSDRFSAERTGGSVSTLTIQRTQQEDSAVYLCASSSRPDTTEAFFGQGTRLTVV.

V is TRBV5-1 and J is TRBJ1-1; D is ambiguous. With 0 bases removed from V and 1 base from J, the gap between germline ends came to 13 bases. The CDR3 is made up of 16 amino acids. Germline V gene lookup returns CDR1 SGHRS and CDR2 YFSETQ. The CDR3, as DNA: TGCGCCAGCAGCTTGGCCGAGGCGAGCCAGAACACTGAAGCTTTCTTT. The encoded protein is CASSLAEASQNTEAFF.

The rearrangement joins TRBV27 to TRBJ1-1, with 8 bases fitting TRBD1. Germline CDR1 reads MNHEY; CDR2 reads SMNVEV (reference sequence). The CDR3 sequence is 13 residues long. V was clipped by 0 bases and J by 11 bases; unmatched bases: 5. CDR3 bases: TGTGCCAGCAGTTTATCCAGGGGGCGGTTGGCTTTCTTT. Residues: CASSLSRGRLAFF.

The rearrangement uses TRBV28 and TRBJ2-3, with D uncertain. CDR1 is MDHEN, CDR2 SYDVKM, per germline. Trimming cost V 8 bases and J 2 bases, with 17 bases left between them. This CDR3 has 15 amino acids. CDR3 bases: TGTGCCAGCGGCCGGAGCTACCGTATCACAGATACGCAGTATTTT. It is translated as CASGRSYRITDTQYF.

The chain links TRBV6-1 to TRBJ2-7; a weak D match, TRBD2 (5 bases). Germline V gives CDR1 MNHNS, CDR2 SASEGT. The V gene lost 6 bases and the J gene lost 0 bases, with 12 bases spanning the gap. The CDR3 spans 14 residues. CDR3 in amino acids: CASSRTASSYEQYF. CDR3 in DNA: TGTGCCAGCAGCAGGACTGCGAGCTCCTACGAGCAGTACTTC.

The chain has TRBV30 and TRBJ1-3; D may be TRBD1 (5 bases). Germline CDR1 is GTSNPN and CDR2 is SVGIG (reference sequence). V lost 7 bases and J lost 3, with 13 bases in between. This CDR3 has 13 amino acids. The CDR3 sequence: CASAGGVGNTIYF. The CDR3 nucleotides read TGTGCCTCCGCGGGAGGGGTTGGAAACACCATATATTTT. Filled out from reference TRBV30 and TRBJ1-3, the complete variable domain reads SQTIHQWPATLVQPVGSPLSLECTVEGTSNPNLYWYRQAAGRGLQLLFYSVGIGQISSEVPQNLSASRPQDRQFILSSKKLLLSDSGFYLCASAGGVGNTIYFGEGSWLTVV.

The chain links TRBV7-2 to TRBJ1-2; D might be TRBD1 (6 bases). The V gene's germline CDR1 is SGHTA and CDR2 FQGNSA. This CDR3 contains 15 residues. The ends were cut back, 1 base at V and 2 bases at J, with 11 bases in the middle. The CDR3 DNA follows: TGTGCCAGCAGCTTAGGGGGACAAGTAAACTATGGCTACACCTTC. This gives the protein CASSLGGQVNYGYTF. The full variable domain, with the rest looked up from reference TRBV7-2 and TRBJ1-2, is GAGVSQSPSNKVTEKGKDVELRCDPISGHTALYWYRQSLGQGLEFLIYFQGNSAPDKSGLPSDRFSAERTGGSVSTLTIQRTQQEDSAVYLCASSLGGQVNYGYTFGSGTRLTVV.

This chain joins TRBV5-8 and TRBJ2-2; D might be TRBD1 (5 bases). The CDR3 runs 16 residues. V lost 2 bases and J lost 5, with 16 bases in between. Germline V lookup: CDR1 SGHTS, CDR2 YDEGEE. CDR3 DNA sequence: TGTGCCAGCAGCTTTGAAGGGGTTCAAGGGACCGGGGAGCTGTTTTTT. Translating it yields CASSFEGVQGTGELFF.

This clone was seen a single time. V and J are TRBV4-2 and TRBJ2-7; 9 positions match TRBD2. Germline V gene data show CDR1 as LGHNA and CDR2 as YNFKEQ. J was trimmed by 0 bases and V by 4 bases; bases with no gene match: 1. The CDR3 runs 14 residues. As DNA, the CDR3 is TGTGCCAGCAGCCCAGCGGGAGGCTCCTACGAGCAGTACTTC. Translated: CASSPAGGSYEQYF.

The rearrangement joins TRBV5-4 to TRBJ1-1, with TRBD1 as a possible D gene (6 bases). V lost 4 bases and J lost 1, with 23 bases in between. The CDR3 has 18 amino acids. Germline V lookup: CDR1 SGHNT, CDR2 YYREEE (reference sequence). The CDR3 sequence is CASSRNWGANHGNTEAFF. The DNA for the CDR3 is TGTGCCAGCAGCCGGAATTGGGGGGCGAACCACGGGAACACTGAAGCTTTCTTT.

CDR3 DNA: TGTGCCAGCACTTGGACAGGGGACAACTACGAGCAGTACTTC. The encoded protein is CASTWTGDNYEQYF. V and J are TRBV7-2 and TRBJ2-5, with TRBD1 identical over 9 bases. The J call may not be correct, given that the DNA end is closer to TRBJ2-7. Germline assignment: CDR1 SGHTA and CDR2 FQGNSA. The CDR3 has 14 residues.

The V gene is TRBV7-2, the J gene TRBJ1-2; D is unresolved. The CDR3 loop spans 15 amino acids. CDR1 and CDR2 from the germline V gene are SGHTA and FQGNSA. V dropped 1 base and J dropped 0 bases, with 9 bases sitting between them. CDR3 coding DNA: TGTGCCAGCAGCTTAGAGGCGGGCCCTAACTATGGCTACACCTTC. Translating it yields CASSLEAGPNYGYTF. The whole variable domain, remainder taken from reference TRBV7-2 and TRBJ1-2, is GAGVSQSPSNKVTEKGKDVELRCDPISGHTALYWYRQSLGQGLEFLIYFQGNSAPDKSGLPSDRFSAERTGGSVSTLTIQRTQQEDSAVYLCASSLEAGPNYGYTFGSGTRLTVV.

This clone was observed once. CDR3 amino acids: CASSIRRDRGWETQYF. As DNA, the CDR3 is TGTGCCAGTAGTATTAGGCGGGATAGGGGTTGGGAGACCCAGTACTTC. This chain connects TRBV19 to TRBJ2-5; D may be TRBD2 (6 bases). This CDR3 comprises 16 residues. V shed 3 bases and J shed 5 bases, with 19 bases lying between them. The germline V gene encodes CDR1 LNHDA and CDR2 SQIVND (reference sequence).

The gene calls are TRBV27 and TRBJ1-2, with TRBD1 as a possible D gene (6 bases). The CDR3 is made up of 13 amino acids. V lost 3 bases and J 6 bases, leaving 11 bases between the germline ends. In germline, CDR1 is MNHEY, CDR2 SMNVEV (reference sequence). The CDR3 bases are TGTGCCAGCAGTTTTTTAGGGGGTAATGGCTACACCTTC. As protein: CASSFLGGNGYTF.

The CDR3 nucleotides are TGCGCCAGCAGCAAGGACAGGGGGCGATACGAGCAGTACTTC. Translated, it gives CASSKDRGRYEQYF. This sequence joins TRBV4-3 and TRBJ2-7; TRBD1 aligns across 11 bases. There are 14 residues in the CDR3. The germline V gene encodes CDR1 LGHNA and CDR2 YSLEER. After removal of 5 bases from V and 4 bases from J, the junction contained 4 bases not matched to a gene.

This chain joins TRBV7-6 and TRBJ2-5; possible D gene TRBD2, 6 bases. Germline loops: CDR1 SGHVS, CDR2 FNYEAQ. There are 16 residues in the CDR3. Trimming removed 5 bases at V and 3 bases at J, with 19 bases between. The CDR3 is CASSRRRAGEEETQYF. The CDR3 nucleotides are TGTGCCAGCAGCCGCCGAAGAGCGGGCGAAGAAGAGACCCAGTACTTC.

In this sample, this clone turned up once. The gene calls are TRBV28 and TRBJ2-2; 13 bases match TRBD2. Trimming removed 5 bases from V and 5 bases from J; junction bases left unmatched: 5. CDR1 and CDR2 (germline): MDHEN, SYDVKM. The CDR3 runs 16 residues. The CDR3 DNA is TGTGCCAGCAGTCAAGGACTAGCGGGAGCGACCGGGGAGCTGTTTTTT. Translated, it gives CASSQGLAGATGELFF.

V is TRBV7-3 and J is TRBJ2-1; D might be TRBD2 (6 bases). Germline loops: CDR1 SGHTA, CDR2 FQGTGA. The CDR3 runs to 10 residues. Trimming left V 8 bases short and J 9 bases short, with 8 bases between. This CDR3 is CASLGGEQFF. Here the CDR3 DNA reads TGTGCCAGCTTGGGGGGTGAGCAGTTCTTC.

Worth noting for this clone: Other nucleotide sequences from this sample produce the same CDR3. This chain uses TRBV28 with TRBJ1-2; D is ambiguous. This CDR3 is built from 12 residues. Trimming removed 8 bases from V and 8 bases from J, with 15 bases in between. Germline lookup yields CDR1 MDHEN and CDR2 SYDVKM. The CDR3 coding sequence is TGTGCCAGCTCTCTAACCGAGGGCGGCTACACCTTC. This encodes CASSLTEGGYTF.

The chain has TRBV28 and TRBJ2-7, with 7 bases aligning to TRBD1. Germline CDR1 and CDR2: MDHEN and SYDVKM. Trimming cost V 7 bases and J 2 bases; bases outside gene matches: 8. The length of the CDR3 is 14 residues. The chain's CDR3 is CASTTPDRAYEQYF. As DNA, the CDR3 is TGTGCCAGCACCACACCCGACAGGGCCTACGAGCAGTACTTC.

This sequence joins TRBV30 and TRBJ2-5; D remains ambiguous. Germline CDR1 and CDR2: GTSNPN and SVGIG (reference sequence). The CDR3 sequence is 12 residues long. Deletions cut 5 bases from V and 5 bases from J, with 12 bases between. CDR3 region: CAWALGWETQYF. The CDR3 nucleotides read TGTGCCTGGGCTCTTGGTTGGGAGACCCAGTACTTC. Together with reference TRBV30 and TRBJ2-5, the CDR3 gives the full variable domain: SQTIHQWPATLVQPVGSPLSLECTVEGTSNPNLYWYRQAAGRGLQLLFYSVGIGQISSEVPQNLSASRPQDRQFILSSKKLLLSDSGFYLCAWALGWETQYFGPGTRLLVL.

CDR3 in amino acids: CASSELRGSYEQYF. CDR3 sequence (DNA): TGTGCCAGCAGTGAACTCCGCGGCTCCTACGAGCAGTACTTC. The rearrangement joins TRBV25-1 to TRBJ2-7; D is uncertain. Germline-derived CDR1 and CDR2 are MGHDK and SYGVNS. The CDR3 is made up of 14 amino acids. Deletions cut 2 bases from V and 0 bases from J, with 8 bases between.

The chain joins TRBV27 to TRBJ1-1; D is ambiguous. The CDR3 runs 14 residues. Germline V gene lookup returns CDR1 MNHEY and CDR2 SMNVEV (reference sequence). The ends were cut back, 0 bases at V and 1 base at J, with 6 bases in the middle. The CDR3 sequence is CASSLSSPNTEAFF. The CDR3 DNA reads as TGTGCCAGCAGTTTATCCTCCCCGAACACTGAAGCTTTCTTT.